These T cell receptor beta chains were read from a single sample in a study of cytomegalovirus exposure and HLA in healthy donors. Data came from immunoSEQ multiplex PCR; TCRdb stores just in-frame clones and leaves some out. This sample carries 80,000 to 100,000 clones, approximately 91% of them seen once, and the ten largest clones take approximately 2%. The sample taken for sequencing was PBMCs. The receptor set was obtained from a man under 40 in good health and CMV-seronegative. Both conserved end residues are part of each CDR3. D genes are given only for firm matches. Size is omitted from some rows. Given values are once, few, many or a class for expanded clones.

j_call	d_call	clone_size	v_call	cdr3_nt	cdr3_aa
TRBJ2-2	.	.	TRBV28	TGTGCCAGCAGGCTCAGGGATACCGGGGAGCTGTTTTTT	CASRLRDTGELFF
TRBJ1-1	.	.	TRBV6-5	TGTGCCACCTCTACCGGGAACCTGAACACTGAAGCTTTCTTT	CATSTGNLNTEAFF
TRBJ2-1	TRBD2	.	TRBV29-1	TGCAGCGCTAGACTAGCGGGGGGGCAGAATGAGCAGTTCTTC	CSARLAGGQNEQFF
TRBJ2-7	TRBD2	.	TRBV6-6	TGTGCCAGCAGTTCCGCGGGGGGGGAGCAGTACTTC	CASSSAGGEQYF
TRBJ1-3	.	.	TRBV4-2	TGTGCCAGCAGCCGCGGACGGGGATTAAGCTCTGGAAACACCATATATTTT	CASSRGRGLSSGNTIYF
TRBJ2-7	TRBD2	few	TRBV28	TGTGCCAGCAGCGCTAGCGGTACCTACGAGCAGTACTTC	CASSASGTYEQYF
TRBJ2-5	.	.	TRBV6-5	TGTGCCAGCAAAGGGGGAGCCTTTGGGGAGACCCAGTACTTC	CASKGGAFGETQYF
TRBJ2-1	TRBD2	.	TRBV10-3	TGTGCCATCAGTGAGTTGTGGGTTGGGACTAGCGGATACAATGAGCAGTTCTTC	CAISELWVGTSGYNEQFF
TRBJ2-2	.	.	TRBV5-1	TGCGCCAGCAGCTCAACAGGGAACACCGGGGAGCTGTTTTTT	CASSSTGNTGELFF
TRBJ1-1	TRBD1	once	TRBV6-5	TGTGCCAGCATCGTACAGGGGCCGAACACTGAAGCTTTCTTT	CASIVQGPNTEAFF
TRBJ2-1	.	.	TRBV2	TGTGCCAGCAATAGGGACAAAGAAAGATACAATGAGCAGTTCTTC	CASNRDKERYNEQFF
TRBJ1-2	TRBD1	few	TRBV5-4	TGTGCCAGCAGCTTCAGACAGGGGGCGGGCTACACCTTC	CASSFRQGAGYTF
TRBJ2-7	.	once	TRBV5-1	TGCGCCAGCAGCCAGACCTACGAGCAGTACTTC	CASSQTYEQYF
TRBJ2-2	.	.	TRBV10-1	TGCGCCAGCAGTGAGTCCCGGTTCGCGAACACCGGGGAGCTGTTTTTT	CASSESRFANTGELFF
TRBJ2-7	TRBD1	.	TRBV27	TGTGCCAGCAGTTTATATGGGACAGGGTTTGAGCAGTACTTC	CASSLYGTGFEQYF
TRBJ1-5	.	.	TRBV28	TGTGCCAGCAGTTTATGGGATCCCAGGGCCTTCCAGCCCCAGCATTTT	CASSLWDPRAFQPQHF
TRBJ2-6	TRBD2	many	TRBV5-5	TGTGCCAGCAGCCTCTTGGCGGGGGCTGGGGCCAACGTCCTGACTTTC	CASSLLAGAGANVLTF
TRBJ1-2	.	.	TRBV10-3	TGTGCCATCAGTCGGAACGGGGAAGGCGGTGGCTACACCTTC	CAISRNGEGGGYTF
TRBJ2-7	TRBD1	.	TRBV28	TGTGCCAGCAGTGGGACAGGGAGCTCCTACGAGCAGTACTTC	CASSGTGSSYEQYF
TRBJ2-1	TRBD1	.	TRBV4-1	TGCGCCAGCAGCCAAGGAGGGGGCGGCTCCTACAATGAGCAGTTCTTC	CASSQGGGGSYNEQFF
TRBJ2-7	.	.	TRBV5-1	TGCGCCAGCAGAGACGGGGTTAGCTCCTACGAGCAGTACTTC	CASRDGVSSYEQYF
TRBJ1-4	.	.	TRBV7-4	TGTGCCAGCAGCCCCCCGGGGAATGAGGAAAAACTGTTTTTT	CASSPPGNEEKLFF
TRBJ2-2	.	.	TRBV2	TGTGCCAGCAGTGTACGGACAGCCGGGGAGCTGTTTTTT	CASSVRTAGELFF
TRBJ2-7	TRBD1	.	TRBV6-5	TGTGCCATACAGGACAGGTATGGGGGCTACGAGCAGTACTTC	CAIQDRYGGYEQYF
TRBJ2-1	TRBD2	.	TRBV4-1	TGCGCCAGCAGTCCTACTAGCGGGGGGTACAATGAGCAGTTCTTC	CASSPTSGGYNEQFF
TRBJ2-1	TRBD2	once	TRBV6-4	TGTGCCAGCAGTCGGCAGCGGGGGGGCCTAGATGAGCAGTTCTTC	CASSRQRGGLDEQFF
TRBJ1-2	.	.	TRBV6-1	TGTGCCAGCAGTCCCCATTTAGACTATGGCTACACCTTC	CASSPHLDYGYTF
TRBJ1-1	.	.	TRBV6-5	TGTGCCAGCAGTTACTCGATGGGAGTTCGTGAGACTGAAGCTTTCTTT	CASSYSMGVRETEAFF
TRBJ2-1	.	.	TRBV28	TGTGCCATAGAGGACAGTCTTTATGAGCAGTTCTTC	CAIEDSLYEQFF
TRBJ2-2	TRBD1	once	TRBV9	TGTGCCAGCAGCCATCCCGGCGGGACAGGGAACACCGGGGAGCTGTTTTTT	CASSHPGGTGNTGELFF
TRBJ1-1	TRBD1	.	TRBV9	TGTGCCAGCAGCGTAGTGGGACAGCTACTGAACACTGAAGCTTTCTTT	CASSVVGQLLNTEAFF
TRBJ2-3	.	.	TRBV7-9	TGTGCCAGCAGCTTAGGGGACACTTTACGAGATACGCAGTATTTT	CASSLGDTLRDTQYF
TRBJ1-3	.	.	TRBV2	TGTGCCAGCCGAACAGGGCTCCCCTCTGGAAACACCATATATTTT	CASRTGLPSGNTIYF
TRBJ2-7	.	.	TRBV27	TGTGCCAGCAGTCTTATACAGGGTTACGAGCAGTACTTC	CASSLIQGYEQYF
TRBJ2-7	.	.	TRBV29-1	TGCAGCGTCCGAGGGGGGGGTGATTACGAGCAGTACTTC	CSVRGGGDYEQYF
TRBJ2-1	.	.	TRBV6-5	TGTGCCAGCAGTTATGCGGGGAATGAGCAGTTCTTC	CASSYAGNEQFF
TRBJ2-2	TRBD2	.	TRBV12-5	TGTGCTAGTGGTTTTTGGGCGCGGGGGTTATGGAACACCGGGGAGCTGTTTTTT	CASGFWARGLWNTGELFF
TRBJ1-2	.	few	TRBV9	TGTGCCAGCAGCGTTGACGGGAATAACTATGGCTACACCTTC	CASSVDGNNYGYTF
TRBJ2-1	TRBD1	.	TRBV7-9	TGTGCCCCACGGGACAGCCAGGGTGAGCAGTTCTTC	CAPRDSQGEQFF
TRBJ1-2	TRBD1	.	TRBV4-1	TGCGCCAGCAGCCAAGGTGGAGGGGACAGACGCGACTTAACATATGGCTACACCTTC	CASSQGGGDRRDLTYGYTF
TRBJ1-2	.	.	TRBV5-1	TGCGCCAGCAGCCAACAGGGTAGGCAGGGCTACACCTTC	CASSQQGRQGYTF
TRBJ1-3	TRBD1	.	TRBV4-2	TGTGCCAGCAGCCAACCCGACAGGGGGAATCGAAACACCATATATTTT	CASSQPDRGNRNTIYF
TRBJ2-1	.	.	TRBV27	TGTGCCAGCAGTACGGGGACTTACTACAATGAGCAGTTCTTC	CASSTGTYYNEQFF
TRBJ2-2	TRBD2	.	TRBV6-1	TGTGCCACCTCTAGCGGGGGGGTATACGGGGAGCTGTTTTTT	CATSSGGVYGELFF
TRBJ2-7	TRBD2	.	TRBV27	TGTGCCAGCAGTTTTGCTAGCGGGTTCTACGAGCAGTACTTC	CASSFASGFYEQYF
TRBJ2-7	TRBD2	few	TRBV19	TGTGCCAGTAGTATGGGACTAGCGTCTTCCTACGAGCAGTACTTC	CASSMGLASSYEQYF